The T cell receptor (beta chain) under discussion was sequenced for a study of blood T cell repertoires in COVID-19. TCRdb's copy holds only in-frame clones and misses some; the assay was immunoSEQ multiplex PCR. The repertoire consists of 150,000 to 200,000 clones, with 87% occurring once and the leading ten covering 3.7%. V lost 5 bases and J 8 bases, leaving 18 bases between the germline ends. The CDR3 contains 15 residues. Germline CDR1 MNHNY, CDR2 SVGAGI (reference sequence). The sequence was obtained from a man younger than 35 with active or convalescent COVID-19. The chain recombines TRBV6-6 with TRBJ1-4; D uncertain. Input material: peripheral blood. The CDR3 DNA follows: TGTGCCAGCAGTCGAGGAGGTGGCGTAAAAGAAAAACTGTTTTTT. Its protein product is CASSRGGGVKEKLFF.